The clone carrying this TCR beta chain was seen once. Its cognate antigen is unknown. Primers: 60 Vbeta forward and 13 Jbeta reverse. Measured with immunoSEQ multiplex PCR; TCRdb has only the in-frame clones, and not every one. This repertoire shows 120,000 to 150,000 clones, 80% found once; its top ten account for 1.2%. This specimen belongs to a study of cytomegalovirus exposure and HLA in healthy donors. Study findings and constraints: Researchers reported in a later analysis that common viral pathogens appeared linked to several top clusters. Across donors, sequencing depth was assumed by presence/absence analyses to be roughly uniform. With DRB1 most and HLA-C fewest, TCR association rates differed between HLA loci in a later analysis.

Germline V lookup: CDR1 LNHNV, CDR2 YYDKDF (reference sequence). Trimming stripped 1 base from V and 7 bases from J, with 13 bases between. This CDR3 comprises 14 residues. Donors consisted of healthy bone marrow donors. This clonotype originated in a female donor in good health and CMV-seronegative. The chain recombines TRBV15 with TRBJ1-1; no reliable D call. The sample was PBMCs. The CDR3 protein is CATSRGGPSVEAFF. The CDR3 DNA reads TGTGCCACCAGCAGAGGAGGGCCCTCCGTTGAAGCTTTCTTT.